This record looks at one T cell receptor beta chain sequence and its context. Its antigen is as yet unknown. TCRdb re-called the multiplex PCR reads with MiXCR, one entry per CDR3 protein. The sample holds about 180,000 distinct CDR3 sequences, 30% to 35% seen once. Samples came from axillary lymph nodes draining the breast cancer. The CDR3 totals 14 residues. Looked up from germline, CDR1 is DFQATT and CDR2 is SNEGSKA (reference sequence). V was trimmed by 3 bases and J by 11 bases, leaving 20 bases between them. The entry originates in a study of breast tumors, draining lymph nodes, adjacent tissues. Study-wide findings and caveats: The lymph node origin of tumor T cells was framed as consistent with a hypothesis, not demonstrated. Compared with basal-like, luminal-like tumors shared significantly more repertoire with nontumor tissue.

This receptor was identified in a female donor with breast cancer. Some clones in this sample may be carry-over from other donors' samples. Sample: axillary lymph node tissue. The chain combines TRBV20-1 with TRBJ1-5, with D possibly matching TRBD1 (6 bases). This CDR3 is CSARGGAPWETQHF. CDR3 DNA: TGCAGTGCTAGGGGGGGGGCGCCCTGGGAGACCCAGCATTTT.